This is a list of T cell receptor beta chains from one sample in a study of shared clonotypes between healthy human individuals. Some clones are missing from TCRdb's copy, which holds only in-frame ones; the method was immunoSEQ multiplex PCR. In the table there are about 2.5 million clones, about nine tenths of which are singletons. The specimen sequenced was naive CD4+ T cells from PBMCs. These receptors all stem from a man between 18 and 29 years old in good health. Some clones in this sample may be carry-over from other donors' samples. The CDR3 runs from the conserved cysteine through the conserved F or W. D genes are given only for firm matches. A row's size may be missing; if present it is once, few, many or a size class.

D	J	V	size	CDR3	DNA
.	TRBJ2-6	TRBV30	.	CAWSQDRANVLTF	TGTGCCTGGAGCCAGGATCGGGCCAACGTCCTGACTTTC
.	TRBJ1-4	TRBV19	.	CASSPREMPSRTNEKLFF	TGTGCCAGTAGTCCCCGCGAAATGCCATCTCGAACTAATGAAAAACTGTTTTTT
TRBD2	TRBJ2-2	TRBV2	.	CASSDQAGGPGELFF	TGTGCCAGCAGCGATCAAGCGGGAGGCCCCGGGGAGCTGTTTTTT
.	TRBJ1-1	TRBV7-8	.	CASTFQGKTEAFF	TGTGCCAGCACTTTTCAGGGGAAAACTGAAGCTTTCTTT
TRBD2	TRBJ2-3	TRBV7-6	.	CASSLAFGEGTQYF	TGTGCCAGCAGCTTAGCGTTCGGGGAGGGGACGCAGTATTTT
TRBD2	TRBJ2-2	TRBV19	once	CASSPTGRAHTGELFF	TGTGCCAGTAGCCCTACGGGGAGGGCCCACACCGGGGAGCTGTTTTTT
TRBD1	TRBJ1-2	TRBV10-3	few	CAISEAGGYGYTF	TGTGCCATCAGTGAAGCAGGGGGCTATGGCTACACCTTC
TRBD2	TRBJ2-1	TRBV6-1	.	CASRELAGGGIQNEQFF	TGTGCCAGCAGGGAACTAGCGGGAGGGGGAATTCAGAATGAGCAGTTCTTC
.	TRBJ1-4	TRBV4-1	.	CASSQQDITPGLMRADEKLFF	TGCGCCAGCAGCCAACAGGATATTACACCGGGCCTAATGAGGGCTGATGAAAAACTGTTTTTT
.	TRBJ1-1	TRBV5-6	.	CASSLFSEAFF	TGTGCCAGCAGCTTATTCTCTGAAGCTTTCTTT
TRBD1	TRBJ2-1	TRBV6-6	once	CASSFTGAYNEQFF	TGTGCCAGCAGTTTCACAGGGGCCTACAATGAGCAGTTCTTC
.	TRBJ2-2	TRBV11-2	once	CASSLQQHTNTGELFF	TGTGCCAGCAGCTTACAACAGCACACGAACACCGGGGAGCTGTTTTTT
TRBD2	TRBJ2-1	TRBV29-1	.	CSVVGLAGASEQFF	TGCAGCGTTGTTGGGCTAGCGGGAGCCAGTGAGCAGTTCTTC
.	TRBJ2-4	TRBV6-1	.	CASSEGPLLRVQYF	TGTGCCAGCAGTGAAGGTCCCTTACTTCGTGTTCAGTACTTC
.	TRBJ1-2	TRBV20-1	once	CSASRPTF	TGCAGTGCTTCCCGACCCACCTTC
.	TRBJ2-2	TRBV7-8	.	CASSPQHGSLNTGELFF	TGTGCCAGCAGCCCCCAACACGGCAGTCTAAACACCGGGGAGCTGTTTTTT
.	TRBJ1-5	TRBV19	.	CASSWFRTRGQPQHF	TGTGCCAGTAGTTGGTTTAGGACACGCGGTCAGCCCCAGCATTTT
.	TRBJ1-1	TRBV6-1	few	CASSAWDTRNTEAFF	TGTGCCAGCAGCGCCTGGGACACCCGAAACACTGAAGCTTTCTTT
.	TRBJ2-3	TRBV6-5	.	CASSYGFTDTQYF	TGTGCCAGCAGTTACGGGTTCACAGATACGCAGTATTTT
.	TRBJ1-1	TRBV5-8	.	CASSSWGEAGNFGSEAFF	TGTGCCAGCAGCTCCTGGGGAGAGGCAGGGAACTTCGGGTCTGAAGCTTTCTTT
.	TRBJ2-4	TRBV14	.	CASSQGHIQYF	TGTGCCAGCAGCCAAGGACACATTCAGTACTTC
.	TRBJ2-7	TRBV7-9	.	CASSPTGGSSGEQYF	TGTGCCAGCAGCCCCACTGGGGGCAGTTCGGGTGAGCAGTACTTC
.	TRBJ1-3	TRBV19	.	CATGTDLNTIYF	TGTGCCACCGGGACTGACCTAAACACCATATATTTT
.	TRBJ2-7	TRBV6-5	.	CASSYSGGGGYEQYF	TGTGCCAGCAGTTACTCTGGGGGTGGCGGCTACGAGCAGTACTTC
.	TRBJ2-2	TRBV13	.	CATSYTGELFF	TGTGCCACCAGCTACACCGGGGAGCTGTTTTTT
.	TRBJ2-5	TRBV20-1	.	CSATGQETQYF	TGCAGTGCTACAGGTCAAGAGACCCAGTACTTC
.	TRBJ1-2	TRBV30	.	CAWRNPDTARVSYGYTF	TGTGCCTGGAGGAACCCGGACACGGCCAGAGTATCCTATGGCTACACCTTC
TRBD2	TRBJ2-3	TRBV7-9	.	CASSSKRLAGGDTQYF	TGTGCCAGCAGCTCCAAGCGACTAGCGGGAGGAGATACGCAGTATTTT
.	TRBJ1-4	TRBV5-4	.	CASSLGAGGVVEKLFF	TGTGCCAGCAGCTTGGGGGCCGGGGGCGTAGTAGAAAAACTGTTTTTT
.	TRBJ2-7	TRBV28	.	CASSFGGGRAYEQYF	TGTGCCAGCAGTTTTGGGGGGGGCCGTGCCTACGAGCAGTACTTC
.	TRBJ2-3	TRBV5-1	once	CASSFGTPDSDTQYF	TGCGCCAGCAGCTTTGGGACACCCGACTCAGATACGCAGTATTTT
.	TRBJ2-1	TRBV27	.	CASSLLGEDYNEQFF	TGTGCCAGCAGTTTACTCGGGGAGGACTACAATGAGCAGTTCTTC
.	TRBJ2-1	TRBV12-5	.	CASGLRYNEQFF	TGTGCTAGTGGTTTGAGGTACAATGAGCAGTTCTTC
TRBD2	TRBJ2-3	TRBV7-8	.	CASSLVGGSPADTQYF	TGTGCCAGCAGCTTAGTCGGCGGGAGTCCGGCAGATACGCAGTATTTT
.	TRBJ2-3	TRBV5-1	once	CASSLGRSSDTQYF	TGCGCCAGCAGCTTAGGTCGGAGTTCTGACACGCAGTATTTT
TRBD1	TRBJ2-1	TRBV27	.	CASSFLFPGGVDEQFF	TGTGCCAGCAGTTTCCTTTTTCCAGGGGGCGTCGATGAGCAGTTCTTC
.	TRBJ1-5	TRBV4-3	.	CASSQAHGNQPQHF	TGCGCCAGCAGCCAAGCCCACGGTAATCAGCCCCAGCATTTT
.	TRBJ2-1	TRBV6-5	.	CASSRMLGSNEQFF	TGTGCCAGCAGCCGGATGTTGGGGTCGAATGAGCAGTTCTTC
.	TRBJ2-5	TRBV29-1	.	CSARTDQETQYF	TGCAGCGCTAGGACAGACCAAGAGACCCAGTACTTC
.	TRBJ2-7	TRBV4-1	.	CASSQPRAGRVDEQYF	TGCGCCAGCAGCCAACCCCGAGCCGGGAGAGTCGACGAGCAGTACTTC
.	TRBJ2-7	TRBV7-6	.	CASSLEPVGSGASYEQYF	TGTGCCAGCAGCTTAGAACCGGTCGGTAGCGGAGCCTCCTACGAGCAGTACTTC
TRBD2	TRBJ2-1	TRBV28	.	CASRSSGRASNEQFF	TGTGCCAGCAGGTCTAGCGGGAGGGCCTCGAATGAGCAGTTCTTC
.	TRBJ2-1	TRBV28	.	CASSPRAEQFF	TGTGCCAGCAGCCCCCGGGCGGAGCAGTTCTTC
TRBD1	TRBJ2-5	TRBV5-6	.	CASSLVSGGETQYF	TGTGCCAGCAGCTTGGTTTCAGGGGGCGAGACCCAGTACTTC
TRBD1	TRBJ2-3	TRBV28	.	CASSSYRGKADTQYF	TGTGCCAGCAGTTCCTACAGGGGTAAGGCAGATACGCAGTATTTT
.	TRBJ2-3	TRBV29-1	.	CSVAGQTNTDTQYF	TGCAGCGTCGCGGGACAGACGAACACAGATACGCAGTATTTT
.	TRBJ2-2	TRBV27	few	CASSLIYHGELFF	TGTGCCAGCAGTTTAATCTATCACGGGGAGCTGTTTTTT
.	TRBJ1-1	TRBV6-1	.	CASSVDRKNTEAFF	TGTGCCAGCAGTGTGGACAGAAAGAACACTGAAGCTTTCTTT
.	TRBJ2-7	TRBV27	.	CASSLGPFSYEQYF	TGTGCCAGCAGTTTGGGACCATTCTCCTACGAGCAGTACTTC
TRBD1	TRBJ1-1	TRBV2	.	CASSARRTGASEAFF	TGTGCCAGCAGTGCCCGGAGGACAGGGGCCTCTGAAGCTTTCTTT
TRBD1	TRBJ2-3	TRBV7-9	.	CASSLGQGNADTQYF	TGTGCCAGCAGCTTGGGACAGGGGAATGCAGATACGCAGTATTTT
TRBD2	TRBJ2-1	TRBV7-6	.	CASSLRLGLAGVNEQFF	TGTGCCAGCAGCTTAAGGCTTGGACTAGCGGGAGTCAATGAGCAGTTCTTC
TRBD1	TRBJ1-1	TRBV11-2	.	CASMDRDWGTEAFF	TGTGCCAGCATGGACAGGGATTGGGGCACTGAAGCTTTCTTT
TRBD2	TRBJ2-1	TRBV2	.	CASSEGSGGPNEQFF	TGTGCCAGCAGTGAAGGGTCGGGAGGGCCCAATGAGCAGTTCTTC
TRBD1	TRBJ2-5	TRBV5-4	.	CASSLVRDRQETQYF	TGTGCCAGCAGCTTGGTTCGGGACAGACAAGAGACCCAGTACTTC